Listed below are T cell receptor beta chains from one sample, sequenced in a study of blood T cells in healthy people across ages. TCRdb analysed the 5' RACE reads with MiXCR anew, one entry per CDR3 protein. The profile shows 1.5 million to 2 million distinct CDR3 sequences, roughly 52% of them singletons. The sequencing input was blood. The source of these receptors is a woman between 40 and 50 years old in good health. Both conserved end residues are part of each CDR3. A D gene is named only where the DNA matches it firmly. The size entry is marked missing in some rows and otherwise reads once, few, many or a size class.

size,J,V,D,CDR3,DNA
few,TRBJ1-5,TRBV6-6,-,CASSYSGRLNQPQHF,TGTGCCAGCAGTTACTCGGGTCGGCTCAATCAGCCCCAGCATTTT
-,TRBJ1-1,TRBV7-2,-,CASSLGGWGQNTEAFF,TGTGCCAGCAGCTTAGGAGGTTGGGGTCAGAACACTGAAGCTTTCTTT
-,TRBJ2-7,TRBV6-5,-,CASSDQWGAYEQYF,TGTGCCAGCAGTGATCAATGGGGGGCATACGAGCAGTACTTC
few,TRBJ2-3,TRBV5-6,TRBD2,CASSPEGSGGLTDTQYF,TGTGCCAGCAGCCCCGAGGGGAGCGGGGGTTTGACAGATACGCAGTATTTT
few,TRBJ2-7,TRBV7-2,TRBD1,CASNIGQGHYEQYF,TGTGCCAGCAACATAGGACAGGGCCACTACGAGCAGTACTTC
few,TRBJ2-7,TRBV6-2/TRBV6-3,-,CASSSGGLILSYEQYF,TGTGCCAGCAGTTCCGGCGGACTAATTCTCTCCTACGAGCAGTACTTC
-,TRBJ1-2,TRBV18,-,CASSVGVDGYTF,TGTGCCAGCTCGGTGGGGGTGGATGGCTACACCTTC
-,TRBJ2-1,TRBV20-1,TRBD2,CSADKPGGVVNNEQFF,TGCAGTGCTGATAAACCTGGGGGGGTGGTCAACAATGAGCAGTTCTTC
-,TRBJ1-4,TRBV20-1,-,CSARDRETDESLGEKLFF,TGCAGTGCTAGAGATCGAGAGACAGATGAAAGTTTAGGTGAAAAACTGTTTTTT
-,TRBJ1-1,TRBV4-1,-,CASSRSQGGNTEAFF,TGCGCCAGCAGCCGGTCCCAGGGCGGGAACACTGAAGCTTTCTTT
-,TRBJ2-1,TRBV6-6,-,CASSYRSDSPNEQFF,TGTGCCAGCAGTTACCGATCCGACAGTCCTAATGAGCAGTTCTTC
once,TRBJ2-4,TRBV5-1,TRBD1,CASSFTGVSKNIQYF,TGCGCCAGCAGCTTCACAGGGGTTTCCAAAAACATTCAGTACTTC
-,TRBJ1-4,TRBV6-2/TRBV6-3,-,CASSQSGVPNEKLFF,TGTGCCAGCAGCCAGTCTGGGGTGCCTAATGAAAAACTGTTTTTT
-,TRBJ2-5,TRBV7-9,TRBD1,CASSLPTGHPQETQYF,TGTGCCAGCAGCTTACCGACAGGGCATCCCCAAGAGACCCAGTACTTC
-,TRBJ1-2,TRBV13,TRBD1,CASTQGGRGLRGYTF,TGTGCCAGCACCCAGGGGGGCAGGGGGCTTCGCGGCTACACCTTC
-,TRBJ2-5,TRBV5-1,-,CARSRLVETQYF,TGCGCCAGGTCCCGACTAGTTGAGACCCAGTACTTC
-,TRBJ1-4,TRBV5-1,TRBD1,CASSTGQGAEKLFF,TGCGCCAGCAGCACCGGACAGGGTGCTGAAAAACTGTTTTTT
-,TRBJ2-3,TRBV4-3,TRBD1,CASSQLLTGGRDTQYF,TGCGCCAGCAGCCAGCTCCTTACAGGGGGCAGAGATACGCAGTATTTT
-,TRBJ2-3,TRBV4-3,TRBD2,CASSLIYSGGDSLTDTQYF,TGCGCCAGCAGCCTAATATATAGCGGGGGGGACTCACTCACAGATACGCAGTATTTT
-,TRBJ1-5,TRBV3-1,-,CASNHLNQPQHF,TGTGCCAGCAACCACCTTAATCAGCCCCAGCATTTT
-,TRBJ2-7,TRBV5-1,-,CASSFGGSPSYEQYF,TGCGCCAGCAGCTTTGGGGGGTCCCCCTCCTACGAGCAGTACTTC
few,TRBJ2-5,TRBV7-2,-,CASSGTPQETQYF,TGTGCCAGCAGCGGGACACCCCAAGAGACCCAGTACTTC
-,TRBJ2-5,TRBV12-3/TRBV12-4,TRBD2,CASSSRSSGRGEAQYF,TGTGCCAGCAGCTCTAGGTCTTCCGGGAGGGGGGAGGCCCAGTACTTC
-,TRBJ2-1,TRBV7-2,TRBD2,CASSLTRLAGVYNEQFF,TGTGCCAGCAGCCTAACCAGGCTAGCGGGGGTCTACAATGAGCAGTTCTTC
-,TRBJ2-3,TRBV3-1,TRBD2,CASSQDFSGGSRTDTQYF,TGTGCCAGCAGCCAAGATTTTAGCGGGGGCTCCCGGACAGATACGCAGTATTTT
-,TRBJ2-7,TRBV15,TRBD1,CATSRGDRDISYNEQYF,TGTGCCACCAGCAGAGGGGACAGGGATATTTCCTACAATGAGCAGTACTTC
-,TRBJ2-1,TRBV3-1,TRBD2,CASSQVWAGGTSSYNEQFF,TGTGCCAGCAGCCAAGTTTGGGCGGGGGGTACCTCTTCCTACAATGAGCAGTTCTTC
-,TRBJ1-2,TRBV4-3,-,CASSQVGLGTGYTF,TGCGCCAGCAGCCAAGTAGGATTAGGGACCGGCTACACCTTC
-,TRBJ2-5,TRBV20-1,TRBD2,CSAHIRGGLETQYF,TGCAGTGCTCATATACGGGGAGGGTTAGAGACCCAGTACTTC
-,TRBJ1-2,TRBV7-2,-,CARESNYGYTF,TGTGCCAGGGAGTCCAACTATGGCTACACCTTC
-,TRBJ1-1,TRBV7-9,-,CASSSRGGQRGTEAFF,TGTGCCAGCAGTTCTCGTGGGGGGCAAAGGGGCACTGAAGCTTTCTTT
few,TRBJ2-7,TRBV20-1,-,CSARGVADYEQYF,TGCAGTGCTAGAGGGGTAGCGGACTACGAGCAGTACTTC
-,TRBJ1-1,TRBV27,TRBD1,CASSIDRGRDTEAFF,TGTGCCAGCAGTATCGACAGGGGGCGGGACACTGAAGCTTTCTTT
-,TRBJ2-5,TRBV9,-,CASSVDQRGWQETQYF,TGTGCCAGCAGCGTAGATCAAAGGGGTTGGCAAGAGACCCAGTACTTC
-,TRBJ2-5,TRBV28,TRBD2,CASNLAEQETQYF,TGTGCCAGCAATCTAGCGGAGCAAGAGACCCAGTACTTC
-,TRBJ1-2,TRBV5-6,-,CASSPPGSGYGYTF,TGTGCCAGCAGTCCCCCGGGGAGTGGCTATGGCTACACCTTC
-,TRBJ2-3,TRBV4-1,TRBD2,CASSQDGTSGGARLGTDTQYF,TGCGCCAGCAGCCAAGATGGTACTAGCGGGGGGGCCAGGTTGGGGACAGATACGCAGTATTTT
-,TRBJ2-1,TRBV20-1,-,CSARDGKGANNEQFF,TGCAGTGCTAGAGATGGTAAAGGTGCTAACAATGAGCAGTTCTTC
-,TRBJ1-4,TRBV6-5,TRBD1,CASSYSKGAGAGKLFF,TGTGCCAGCAGTTACTCCAAGGGGGCGGGGGCCGGAAAACTGTTTTTT
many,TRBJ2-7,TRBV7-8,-,CASSSRGSSYEQYF,TGTGCCAGCAGCTCTCGGGGCAGCTCCTACGAGCAGTACTTC
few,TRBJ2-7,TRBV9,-,CASSVDGVGLSSYEQYF,TGTGCCAGCAGCGTAGACGGGGTGGGGCTAAGCTCCTACGAGCAGTACTTC
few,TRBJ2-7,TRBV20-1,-,CSARDPGRTSSYEQYF,TGCAGTGCTAGGGACCCGGGACGGACGAGCTCCTACGAGCAGTACTTC
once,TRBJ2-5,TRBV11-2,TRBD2,CASSPSHDQRGPQETQYF,TGTGCCAGCAGCCCTAGTCACGACCAGCGGGGGCCCCAAGAGACCCAGTACTTC
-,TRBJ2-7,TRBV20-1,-,CSASLSSYGQYF,TGCAGTGCTAGTTTGAGCTCCTACGGGCAGTACTTC
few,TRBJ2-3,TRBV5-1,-,CASSLAGFGDTQYF,TGCGCCAGCAGCTTGGCTGGGTTCGGAGATACGCAGTATTTT
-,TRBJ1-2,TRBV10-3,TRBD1,CAISETAGGNYGYTF,TGTGCCATCAGTGAAACGGCAGGGGGTAACTATGGCTACACCTTC
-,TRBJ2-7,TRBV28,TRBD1,CASTTRDRVDEQYF,TGTGCCAGCACCACTCGGGACAGGGTTGACGAGCAGTACTTC
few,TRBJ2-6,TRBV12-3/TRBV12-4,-,CASSLTGRLGGANVLTF,TGTGCCAGCAGTTTAACAGGGAGGTTGGGTGGGGCCAACGTCCTGACTTTC
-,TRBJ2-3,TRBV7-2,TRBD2,CASSLVPSGVSTDTQYF,TGTGCCAGCAGCTTAGTACCTAGCGGGGTTAGCACAGATACGCAGTATTTT
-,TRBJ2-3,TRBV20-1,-,CSARGRRGAQYF,TGCAGTGCTAGGGGGCGCCGGGGTGCGCAGTATTTT
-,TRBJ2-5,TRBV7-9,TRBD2,CASGRGVAGGALQETQYF,TGTGCCAGCGGCCGAGGGGTAGCGGGGGGTGCCTTACAAGAGACCCAGTACTTC
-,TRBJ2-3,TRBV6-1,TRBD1,CASRLQGQGAGDTQYF,TGTGCCAGCAGGCTTCAGGGGCAGGGGGCTGGAGATACGCAGTATTTT
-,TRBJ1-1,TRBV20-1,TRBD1,CSASAYARQGGYTEAFF,TGCAGTGCTAGTGCCTATGCGAGACAGGGGGGTTACACTGAAGCTTTCTTT
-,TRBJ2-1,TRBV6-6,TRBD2,CASSRGLAGGDYNEQFF,TGTGCCAGCAGTCGCGGACTAGCGGGGGGGGATTACAATGAGCAGTTCTTC
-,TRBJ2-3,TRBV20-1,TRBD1,CSVGQAADTQYF,TGCAGTGTGGGACAGGCTGCAGATACGCAGTATTTT